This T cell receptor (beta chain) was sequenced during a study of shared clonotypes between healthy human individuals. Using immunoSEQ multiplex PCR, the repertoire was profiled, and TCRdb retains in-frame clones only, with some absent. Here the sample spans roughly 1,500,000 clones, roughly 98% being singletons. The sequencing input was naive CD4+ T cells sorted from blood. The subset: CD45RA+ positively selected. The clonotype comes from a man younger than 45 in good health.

CDR3 sequence: CATSRGTPSYNEQFF. CDR3 nucleotide sequence: TGTGCCACCAGCAGAGGGACACCCAGTTACAATGAGCAGTTCTTC. V is TRBV15 and J is TRBJ2-1, with a tentative D call TRBD1 (5 bases). This CDR3 is 15 amino acids long. CDR1 and CDR2 (germline): LNHNV, YYDKDF (reference sequence). The V gene lost 1 base and the J gene lost 4 bases, with 11 bases spanning the gap.